A single sample is the source of the 12 T cell receptor beta chains below, sequenced in a study of blood T cells in healthy people across ages. PCR was performed a second time for about 6 to 12 cycles using a sample-barcoded 5' primer and a J-beta primer mix. TCRdb ran MiXCR on the 5' RACE reads and lists one entry per CDR3 protein. The profile shows 650,000 to 1,000,000 distinct CDR3 sequences, less than 60% of them singletons. Sequencing was done on a sample of blood. These receptors came from a man older than 75 in good health.

This clonotype was detected only once. This chain links TRBV4-3 with TRBJ2-7, with TRBD2 matching 10 bases. Germline assignment: CDR1 LGHNA and CDR2 YSLEER. The CDR3 is 16 residues long. The V segment lost 0 bases and the J segment 3 bases; nucleotides outside the gene matches: 5. The CDR3 loop reads CASSQDLAGEIYEQYF. The DNA for the CDR3 is TGCGCCAGCAGCCAAGACCTAGCGGGGGAGATCTACGAGCAGTACTTC.

In this sample, this clonotype turned up once. This may stem from a read error, because a much larger clone lies one nucleotide away. The chain combines TRBV4-1 with TRBJ2-1, with TRBD1 matching 9 bases. In germline, CDR1 is MGHRA, CDR2 YSYEKL. The ends lost 5 bases at V and 4 bases at J; junction bases unmatched: 9. The CDR3 has 16 amino acids. The chain's CDR3 is CASSSQQGAPYNEQFF. DNA for the CDR3: TGCGCCAGCAGCTCACAACAGGGGGCTCCTTACAATGAGCAGTTCTTC.

Regarding this clonotype: A junction boundary mismatches the germline segment, possibly from a read error. The V gene is TRBV9, the J gene TRBJ2-5, with a tentative D call TRBD2 (6 bases). The CDR3 loop spans 13 amino acids. Germline CDR1 reads SGDLS; CDR2 reads YYNGEE. The CDR3, as DNA: TGTGCCTGCAGCGTAGGAGGGAGACAGACCCAGTACTTC. Translating it yields CACSVGGRQTQYF.

This chain connects TRBV20-1 to TRBJ2-3; D is uncertain. This CDR3 contains 15 residues. Trimming removed 6 bases from V and 0 bases from J, with 16 bases in between. Per the germline V gene, CDR1 is DFQATT and CDR2 is SNEGSKA (reference sequence). CDR3 loop: CSATGGETSTDTQYF. CDR3 bases: TGCAGTGCCACCGGTGGGGAAACTAGCACAGATACGCAGTATTTT.

CDR3 residues: CSAPEIDEQFF. CDR3 bases: TGCAGTGCACCCGAGATAGATGAGCAGTTCTTC. The genes are TRBV20-1 and TRBJ2-1; D is undetermined. This CDR3 comprises 11 residues. The V gene lost 6 bases and the J gene lost 8 bases, with 11 bases spanning the gap. Germline CDR1 is DFQATT and CDR2 is SNEGSKA (reference sequence).

This clonotype occurred many times. The V call is TRBV20-1, the J call TRBJ2-3, with D uncertain. There are 11 residues in the CDR3. The germline V and J ends were trimmed by 4 bases and 4 bases, with 6 bases remaining between them. The germline gives CDR1 DFQATT, CDR2 SNEGSKA (reference sequence). CDR3 in amino acids: CSAIRADTQYF. CDR3 in DNA: TGCAGTGCTATTAGGGCAGATACGCAGTATTTT.

The rearrangement uses TRBV29-1 and TRBJ2-2; D is possibly TRBD1 (6 bases). V was shortened by 3 bases and J by 7 bases, with 15 bases between the two germline ends. This CDR3 spans 14 amino acids. Germline V gene data show CDR1 as SQVTM and CDR2 as ANQGSEA. The CDR3 loop reads CSVETTGQGGELFF. The CDR3 DNA reads TGCAGCGTTGAGACTACAGGGCAGGGCGGGGAGCTGTTTTTT.

The chain is built from TRBV7-2 and TRBJ2-1; D is possibly TRBD1 (6 bases). The germline CDR1 and CDR2 sequences are SGHTA and FQGNSA. V shed 0 bases and J shed 4 bases, with 10 bases lying between them. This CDR3 is 15 amino acids long. This CDR3 is CASSLAWGQYNEQFF. Here the CDR3 DNA reads TGTGCCAGCAGCTTAGCGTGGGGACAATACAATGAGCAGTTCTTC.

V gene TRBV12-3 or TRBV12-4 combines with J gene TRBJ1-5; D is ambiguous. The CDR3 runs 13 residues. Trimming left V 2 bases short and J 4 bases short, with 6 bases between. CDR3 nucleotides: TGTGCCAGCAGTTTAAATTGGAATCAGCCCCAGCATTTT. Amino acids: CASSLNWNQPQHF.

This clonotype showed up just once. The CDR3 protein is CARGQRTGWCEQYF. The CDR3 DNA sequence: TGTGCCAGGGGCCAAAGGACAGGTTGGTGCGAGCAGTACTTC. The chain joins TRBV6-6 to TRBJ2-5; TRBD1 agrees at 7 bases. With the DNA end fitting TRBJ2-7 better, the J assignment may be wrong. The CDR3 runs 14 residues. The germline gives CDR1 MNHNY, CDR2 SVGAGI (reference sequence).

This sequence joins TRBV7-2 and TRBJ2-4; 9 bases line up with TRBD1. The CDR3 loop spans 15 amino acids. With 5 bases clipped from V and 1 base from J, the junction kept 3 bases outside the gene matches. Per germline, CDR1 SGHTA and CDR2 FQGNSA. The CDR3 loop reads CASSPGTGAKNIQYF. The CDR3 nucleotides are TGTGCCAGCAGCCCAGGGACAGGGGCCAAAAACATTCAGTACTTC.

The chain couples TRBV3-1 to TRBJ2-3, with TRBD2 matching 7 bases. The germline V gene encodes CDR1 LGHDT and CDR2 YNNKEL (reference sequence). The CDR3 spans 16 residues. V was pared by 4 bases and J by 3 bases, with 10 bases of the junction left unmatched. CDR3 nucleotides: TGTGCCAGCAGCCGGACTAGGGGTTTGGGTACAGATACGCAGTATTTT. It is translated as CASSRTRGLGTDTQYF.